This T cell receptor (beta chain) was identified during a study of blood T cell repertoires in COVID-19. Study details: The United States, Italy and Spain were the sources of the acute and convalescent COVID-19 samples. T cells, B-cell-depleted T cells, or PBMCs supplied cDNA or gDNA.

CDR3 length: 14 residues. CDR1 and CDR2 (germline): KGHSH, LQKENI. Germline trimming cut 6 bases from V and 1 base from J; bases unmatched to any gene: 6. Sequencing was performed with immunoSEQ multiplex PCR; in TCRdb, only in-frame clones are kept and a portion is missing. The sample records fewer than 200,000 clones, around nine tenths being singletons. V and J are TRBV18 and TRBJ2-7; 7 bases match TRBD2. This receptor was obtained from a woman between 18 and 29 years old who had recovered from COVID-19. Specimen: peripheral blood. CDR3 sequence reads: CASSPGGRSYEQYF. CDR3 sequence (DNA): TGTGCCAGCTCCCCGGGGGGTAGGTCCTACGAGCAGTACTTC.